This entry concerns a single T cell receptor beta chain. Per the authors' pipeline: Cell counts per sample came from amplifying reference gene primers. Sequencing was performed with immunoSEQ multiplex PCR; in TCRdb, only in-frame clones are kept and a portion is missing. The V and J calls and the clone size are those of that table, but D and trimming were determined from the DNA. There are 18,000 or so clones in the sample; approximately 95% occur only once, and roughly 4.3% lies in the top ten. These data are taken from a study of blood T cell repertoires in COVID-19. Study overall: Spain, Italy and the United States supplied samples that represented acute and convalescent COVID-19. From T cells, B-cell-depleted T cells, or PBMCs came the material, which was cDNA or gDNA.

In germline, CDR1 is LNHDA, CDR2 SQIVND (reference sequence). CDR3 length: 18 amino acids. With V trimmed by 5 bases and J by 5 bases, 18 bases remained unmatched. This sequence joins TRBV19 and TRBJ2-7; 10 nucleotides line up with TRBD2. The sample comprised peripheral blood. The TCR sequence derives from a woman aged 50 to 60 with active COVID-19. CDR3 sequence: CASSAPLAGVGGFDEQYF. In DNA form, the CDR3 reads TGTGCCAGTAGTGCTCCGCTAGCGGGAGTGGGAGGGTTCGACGAGCAGTACTTC.